What follows is one TCR beta chain and its context. As yet, its antigen is unknown. The sample comes from a study of T cells expressing NK-cell markers. Study-level points and caveats: The dominant NKG2C+ clonotypes represented about 1.0-7.0% of CD8+ T cells in about six donors.

The CDR3 extends over 14 amino acids. Germline CDR1 and CDR2: DFQATT and SNEGSKA (reference sequence). TCRdb re-called the 5' RACE reads and catalogs CDR3 proteins one per entry, DNA excluded. Its listing shows just under 150,000 distinct CDR3 sequences. This clonotype was obtained from a man aged 18 to 29 in good health. The gene calls are TRBV20-1 and TRBJ2-2; lacking DNA, the TRBD1 call made by TCRdb goes unchecked. Sequencing was done on a sample of blood T cells: a sorted CD56 or NKG2C T cell subset, CD4+ or CD8+ T cells, or bulk PBMC T cells (not recorded which). The CDR3 spells CSAPQGTNTGELFF.